These T cell receptor beta chains were read from a single sample in a study of blood T cell repertoires in COVID-19. Sequencing was performed with immunoSEQ multiplex PCR; in TCRdb, only in-frame clones are kept and a portion is missing. The table lists approximately 300,000 clones, around 85% of them singletons. Sequences were obtained from PBMCs or T cells enriched from blood (not recorded which). These receptors all come from a woman between 25 and 40 years old who had been exposed to COVID-19. Each CDR3 is given with its conserved first and last residue. D genes are given only for firm matches. Some rows have no size entry. The others give once, few or many, or a class for an expanded clone.

D gene	V gene	clone size	J gene	CDR3 protein	CDR3 DNA
.	TRBV30	.	TRBJ2-7	CAWLDRGRYEQYF	TGTGCCTGGCTGGATAGGGGTCGTTACGAGCAGTACTTC
.	TRBV5-6	.	TRBJ1-4	CASSLEVTNEKLFF	TGTGCCAGCAGCTTGGAGGTGACAAACGAAAAACTGTTTTTT
.	TRBV28	.	TRBJ1-1	CASSPNRGAFF	TGTGCCAGCAGCCCAAATCGCGGGGCTTTCTTT
.	TRBV5-1	.	TRBJ2-3	CASSSRGLLTDTQYF	TGCGCCAGCAGTTCCAGGGGCCTCCTCACAGATACGCAGTATTTT
TRBD1	TRBV7-2	.	TRBJ1-1	CASSLAEMTGGARNTEAFF	TGTGCCAGCAGCTTAGCGGAGATGACAGGGGGCGCAAGAAACACTGAAGCTTTCTTT
.	TRBV27	.	TRBJ1-4	CASSLQEAGEKLFF	TGTGCCAGCAGTTTACAGGAGGCTGGGGAAAAACTGTTTTTT
TRBD2	TRBV6-5	.	TRBJ2-5	CASSSRTSSWTQYF	TGTGCCAGCAGTTCCCGGACTAGTTCATGGACCCAGTACTTC
TRBD2	TRBV6-1	.	TRBJ2-7	CASSEHGGRAFEQYF	TGTGCCAGCAGTGAACACGGCGGGAGGGCCTTCGAGCAGTACTTC
TRBD2	TRBV3-1/TRBV3-2	.	TRBJ2-1	CASSHFQAGVNEQFF	TGTGCCAGCAGCCATTTTCAAGCGGGAGTGAATGAGCAGTTCTTC
TRBD1	TRBV19	.	TRBJ1-5	CATKPGQGNQPQHF	TGTGCCACTAAACCGGGACAGGGAAATCAGCCCCAGCATTTT
.	TRBV4-2	few	TRBJ1-1	CASSQVRAGNTEAFF	TGTGCCAGCAGCCAAGTCCGAGCGGGGAACACTGAAGCTTTCTTT
.	TRBV27	few	TRBJ2-1	CASSWNSGAYNEQFF	TGTGCCAGCAGTTGGAATAGCGGAGCGTACAATGAGCAGTTCTTC
.	TRBV28	.	TRBJ2-3	CASSPRELGTDTQYF	TGTGCCAGCAGTCCTCGGGAGTTGGGCACAGATACGCAGTATTTT